This TCR beta chain was captured by sequencing in a study of blood T cell repertoires in COVID-19. Turning to the study itself: Sites across the United States, Italy and Spain contributed samples from acute and convalescent COVID-19.

Original data processing: Reference gene primer amplification in the assay estimated nucleated cell counts. Sequencing was performed with immunoSEQ multiplex PCR; in TCRdb, only in-frame clones are kept and a portion is missing. For V, J and clone size, that table is used; D and trimming come from the DNA. The profile shows approximately 160,000 clones, 76% of them singletons. The receptor comes from a woman of 80 years or more with acute or convalescent COVID-19. The sample consisted of peripheral blood.

Written as DNA, the CDR3 is TGCAGCGTTGTGACAGGGGGCGTTGCGGGAGGCTACACCTTC. As protein: CSVVTGGVAGGYTF. The V call is TRBV29-1, the J call TRBJ1-2; 10 bases line up with TRBD1. The CDR3 runs to 14 residues. CDR1 and CDR2 (germline): SQVTM, ANQGSEA. With V trimmed by 4 bases and J by 8 bases, 10 bases remained unmatched.